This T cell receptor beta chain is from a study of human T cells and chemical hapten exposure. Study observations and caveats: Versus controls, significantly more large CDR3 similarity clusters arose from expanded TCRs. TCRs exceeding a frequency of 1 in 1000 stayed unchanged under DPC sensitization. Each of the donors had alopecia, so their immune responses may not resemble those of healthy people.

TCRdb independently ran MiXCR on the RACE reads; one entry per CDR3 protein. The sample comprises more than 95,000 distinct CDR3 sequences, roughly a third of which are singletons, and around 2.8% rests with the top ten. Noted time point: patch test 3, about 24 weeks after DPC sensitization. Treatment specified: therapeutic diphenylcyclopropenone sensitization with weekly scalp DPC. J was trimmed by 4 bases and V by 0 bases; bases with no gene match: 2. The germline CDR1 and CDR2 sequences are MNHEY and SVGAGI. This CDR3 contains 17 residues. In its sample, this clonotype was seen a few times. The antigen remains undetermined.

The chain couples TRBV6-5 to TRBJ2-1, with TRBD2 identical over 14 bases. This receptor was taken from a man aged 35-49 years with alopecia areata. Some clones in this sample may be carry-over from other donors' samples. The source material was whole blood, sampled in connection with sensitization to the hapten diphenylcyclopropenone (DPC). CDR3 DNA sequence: TGTGCCAGCAGTTACTCTAGACTAGCGGGAGGGTACAATGAGCAGTTCTTC. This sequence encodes CASSYSRLAGGYNEQFF.